This T cell receptor beta chain was recorded in a study of CD8 T cells in ankylosing spondylitis. TCRdb reanalysed the 5' RACE reads using MiXCR and keeps one entry per CDR3 protein. This repertoire shows about 30,000 distinct CDR3 sequences, 14% found once; its top ten account for around 40%. This CDR3 region has 14 residues. From germline, CDR1 is SGHRS and CDR2 YFSETQ. V gave up 2 bases and J gave up 12 bases; unmatched junction bases: 12. This chain connects TRBV5-1 to TRBJ2-7; 9 nucleotides align to TRBD1. The specimen sequenced was blood. The TCR comes from a male donor with ankylosing spondylitis or in good health (not recorded which). The CDR3 loop is CASSFPAPTGQGYV. In DNA form, the CDR3 reads TGCGCCAGCAGCTTCCCCGCGCCGACGGGACAGGGGTACGTC.